The entry below describes one T cell receptor (beta chain). Antigen unknown. Researchers took RNA transcripts and amplified the TCR beta CDR3 regions from them. First-round RT-PCR targeting the TCR CDR3 was performed with the HTBI primer set. Each CDR3 protein is one row after TCRdb ran MiXCR on the multiplex PCR reads. The sample comprises over 700,000 distinct CDR3 sequences, approximately 36% of which are singletons, and roughly 30% rests with the top ten. This sample is part of a study of T cells in Graves' hyperthyroidism and ophthalmopathy. Points from the study as a whole: Expanded thyroid clonotypes (above 0.001) were mostly also found in blood.

Germline assignment: CDR1 SGHNT and CDR2 YENEEA. With 4 bases removed from V and 3 bases from J, the gap between germline ends came to 18 bases. CDR3 length: 17 residues. V usage is TRBV11-3 and J usage is TRBJ2-2; tentatively, D is TRBD1 (6 bases). The sample consisted of blood. This receptor was identified in a woman aged 40 to 50 with Graves' hyperthyroidism. The CDR3 protein is CASSSYRSGGHTGELFF. CDR3 DNA sequence: TGTGCCAGCAGCTCCTACAGGAGTGGGGGCCACACCGGGGAGCTGTTTTTT.